One sample yielded the 30 T cell receptor beta chains listed below, sequenced in a study of blood T cell repertoires in COVID-19. Profiling relied on immunoSEQ multiplex PCR, and the TCRdb table lists in-frame clones only, not all of them. The sample lists 200,000 to 250,000 clones, more than 85% seen once, with roughly 10% in the top ten. Sequenced sample: peripheral blood. Receptor source: a woman in her fifties or sixties with COVID-19, enrolled during active disease.

This clone has more than one count but fewer than ten. The chain carries TRBV15 and TRBJ1-5; perhaps TRBD1 as D (5 bases). Deletions cut 2 bases from V and 0 bases from J, with 11 bases between. This CDR3 has 16 residues. Germline assignment: CDR1 LNHNV and CDR2 YYDKDF (reference sequence). DNA of the CDR3: TGTGCCACCAGCAGACGGGGGAGCGGTAGCAATCAGCCCCAGCATTTT. The encoded protein is CATSRRGSGSNQPQHF.

The gene calls are TRBV6-5 and TRBJ1-2, with a weak D call TRBD1 (6 bases). The ends were cut back, 0 bases at V and 4 bases at J, with 12 bases in the middle. From germline, CDR1 is MNHEY and CDR2 SVGAGI. The CDR3 is 15 residues long. The CDR3 reads CASSYSTGLAYGYTF. The DNA for the CDR3 is TGTGCCAGCAGTTACTCGACAGGATTAGCCTATGGCTACACCTTC.

The chain uses TRBV12-5 and TRBJ1-5, with D hard to call. The V and J ends lost 5 bases and 3 bases respectively, with 11 bases between them. This CDR3 comprises 14 residues. Germline V CDR1 and CDR2: LGHNT, FRNRAP. CDR3 in amino acids: CASGQLTHNQPQHF. The CDR3 DNA reads as TGTGCTAGTGGTCAACTCACCCACAATCAGCCCCAGCATTTT.

The chain carries TRBV27 and TRBJ2-1; 8 bases map to TRBD1. Germline V gene data show CDR1 as MNHEY and CDR2 as SMNVEV (reference sequence). Trimming cost V 8 bases and J 7 bases; bases outside gene matches: 19. The CDR3 is 17 amino acids. This CDR3 reads CASLLHARTGSGNEQFF. In DNA form, the CDR3 reads TGTGCCAGCCTTCTCCATGCCCGGACAGGGAGTGGAAATGAGCAGTTCTTC.

The V gene is TRBV9, the J gene TRBJ1-1; no clear D. V gave up 0 bases and J gave up 4 bases, with 10 bases separating them. This CDR3 has 14 amino acids. The V gene's germline CDR1 is SGDLS and CDR2 YYNGEE. The CDR3 loop is CASSVATEPTEAFF. The CDR3 nucleotides read TGTGCCAGCAGCGTAGCTACAGAACCCACTGAAGCTTTCTTT.

The chain carries TRBV11-2 and TRBJ2-5, with D possibly TRBD2 on 5 matching bases. The CDR3 sequence is 12 residues long. Germline V gene sequence: CDR1 SGHAT, CDR2 FQNNGV. CDR3 loop: CSSMRAQETQYF. The CDR3 DNA sequence: TGTAGTAGTATGAGGGCACAAGAGACCCAGTACTTC.

This chain connects TRBV6-5 to TRBJ2-5, with a weak D call TRBD1 (5 bases). CDR1 MNHEY and CDR2 SVGAGI come from the germline V gene. The CDR3 is 15 amino acids. Trimming took 5 bases from V and 2 from J, leaving 15 bases between them. CDR3 loop: CASSKKKDTQETQYF. CDR3 in DNA: TGTGCCAGCAGTAAAAAAAAGGACACTCAAGAGACCCAGTACTTC.

This chain joins TRBV6-2 or TRBV6-3 and TRBJ1-1; TRBD1 might be the D (5 bases). The V gene lost 4 bases and the J gene lost 11 bases, with 17 bases spanning the gap. CDR1 is MNHEY and CDR2 is SVGEGT in the germline V gene. CDR3 length: 13 amino acids. The CDR3 sequence: CASSSWGGTAAFF. The CDR3 DNA reads as TGTGCCAGCAGTTCCTGGGGGGGGACGGCTGCTTTCTTT.

In DNA, the CDR3 is TGTGCCAGCAGCAATCCGGGACAGGGAATTGAGGGCAATCAGCCCCAGCATTTT. This codes for CASSNPGQGIEGNQPQHF. This chain connects TRBV7-2 to TRBJ1-5, with 9 bases aligning to TRBD1. The CDR3 totals 18 residues. In germline, CDR1 is SGHTA, CDR2 FQGNSA. With 5 bases clipped from V and 2 bases from J, the junction kept 13 bases outside the gene matches. The variable domain in full, with the rest retrieved from reference TRBV7-2 and TRBJ1-5, is GAGVSQSPSNKVTEKGKDVELRCDPISGHTALYWYRQSLGQGLEFLIYFQGNSAPDKSGLPSDRFSAERTGGSVSTLTIQRTQQEDSAVYLCASSNPGQGIEGNQPQHFGDGTRLSIL.

The V call is TRBV7-2, the J call TRBJ1-3; tentative D call: TRBD1 (6 bases). The V end was cut by 5 bases, the J end by 0 bases, with 14 bases between. Germline V CDR1 and CDR2: SGHTA, FQGNSA. The CDR3 has 16 residues. The CDR3 nucleotides are TGTGCCAGCAGCGTGGCCCAGGGGTTCTCTGGAAACACCATATATTTT. Its protein is CASSVAQGFSGNTIYF.

The chain couples TRBV29-1 to TRBJ2-2, with D maybe TRBD2 (5 bases). Germline V lookup: CDR1 SQVTM, CDR2 ANQGSEA. The CDR3 length is 13 residues. Deletions cut 4 bases from V and 4 bases from J, with 10 bases between. In nucleotides, the CDR3 is TGCAGCGTTGGAGGGCAAGGCACCGGGGAGCTGTTTTTT. Protein: CSVGGQGTGELFF.

This chain joins TRBV19 and TRBJ1-2; possible D gene TRBD1, 5 bases. The CDR3 is 15 residues long. Germline lookup yields CDR1 LNHDA and CDR2 SQIVND (reference sequence). V was pared by 6 bases and J by 4 bases, with 18 bases between. This chain's CDR3 is CASSPWRGVGYGYTF. CDR3 in DNA: TGTGCCAGTAGCCCCTGGAGGGGAGTCGGCTATGGCTACACCTTC.

The chain combines TRBV9 with TRBJ2-1; 12 bases agree with TRBD2. Germline CDR1 is SGDLS and CDR2 is YYNGEE. The ends lost 0 bases at V and 10 bases at J; junction bases unmatched: 14. This CDR3 is 18 amino acids long. CDR3 sequence (DNA): TGTGCCAGCAGCGTAGAGCCACCCCTAGCGGGGGGGGTTGGGGAGCAGTTCTTC. The encoded protein is CASSVEPPLAGGVGEQFF. Full variable domain (missing parts from reference TRBV9 and TRBJ2-1): DSGVTQTPKHLITATGQRVTLRCSPRSGDLSVYWYQQSLDQGLQFLIQYYNGEERAKGNILERFSAQQFPDLHSELNLSSLELGDSALYFCASSVEPPLAGGVGEQFFGPGTRLTVL.

The chain uses TRBV7-6 and TRBJ2-5; TRBD1 agrees at 9 bases. The CDR3 is 15 amino acids. Germline values: CDR1 SGHVS, CDR2 FNYEAQ. J gave up 5 bases and V 0 bases, and 4 bases lay outside the gene matches. The CDR3 is CASSLAQTGGETQYF. CDR3 coding DNA: TGTGCCAGCAGCTTAGCGCAGACAGGGGGGGAGACCCAGTACTTC.

CDR3 nucleotide sequence: TGTGCCAGCAGTTACTCTAAGGGTGGGAGTTACAATCAGCCCCAGCATTTT. Its protein product is CASSYSKGGSYNQPQHF. The V gene is TRBV6-2 or TRBV6-3, the J gene TRBJ1-5; D not resolved. V lost 0 bases and J 3 bases, leaving 15 bases between the germline ends. CDR3 length equals 17 residues. Germline-derived CDR1 and CDR2 are MNHEY and SVGEGT.

The V call is TRBV3-1 (or the pseudogene TRBV3-2), the J call TRBJ2-3; weak D call: TRBD2 (6 bases). Between the trimmed V and J ends, which lost 10 bases and 0 bases, there was a span of 14 bases. CDR1 is LGHDT and CDR2 is YNNKEL in the germline V gene (reference sequence). This CDR3 is built from 14 residues. CDR3 in amino acids: CATHSGSSTDTQYF. The CDR3 DNA sequence: TGTGCCACCCATAGCGGTTCTAGCACAGATACGCAGTATTTT.

J is TRBJ1-6 and V is TRBV28, with TRBD1 identical over 7 bases. This CDR3 region has 14 residues. Unmatched junction bases numbered 6, after V lost 7 bases and J lost 6 bases. Germline loops: CDR1 MDHEN, CDR2 SYDVKM. In DNA form, the CDR3 reads TGTGCCAGCAAACCGGGACAGACTAATTCACCCCTCCACTTT. This encodes CASKPGQTNSPLHF.

J is TRBJ1-2 and V is TRBV5-1, with TRBD1 matching over 8 bases. The CDR3 contains 17 residues. V trimming: 1 base; J trimming: 4 bases; junction bases outside the gene matches: 12. The germline V gene has CDR1 SGHRS and CDR2 YFSETQ. CDR3 sequence (DNA): TGCGCCAGCAGCTTGAATAGTGAGCCAGGGGGCCCCTATGGCTACACCTTC. Protein: CASSLNSEPGGPYGYTF.

The chain uses TRBV12-5 and TRBJ2-5; the D gene is possibly TRBD2 (6 bases). V was cut by 4 bases and J by 1 base, with 7 bases left in between. The CDR3 is 13 amino acids. CDR1 is LGHNT and CDR2 is FRNRAP in the germline V gene. The CDR3: CASGSGGQETQYF. The CDR3 DNA reads as TGTGCTAGTGGTTCCGGGGGCCAAGAGACCCAGTACTTC.

This clone came up a few times. The rearrangement links TRBV5-3 to TRBJ2-3; 8 positions agree with TRBD2. TRBV5-3 is reported as an ORF; its role is uncertain. CDR3 size: 16 residues. After removal of 4 bases from V and 0 bases from J, the junction contained 7 bases not matched to a gene. CDR3 region: CARSGLLAASTDTQYF. For the CDR3, the DNA is TGTGCCAGAAGCGGCTTACTAGCGGCTAGCACAGATACGCAGTATTTT.

This rearrangement joins TRBV15 to TRBJ2-7; D might be TRBD1 (8 bases). CDR3 length equals 14 residues. V was shortened by 5 bases and J by 4 bases, with 15 bases between the two germline ends. Germline-derived CDR1 and CDR2 are LNHNV and YYDKDF (reference sequence). DNA for the CDR3: TGTGCCACCAGCCGCACAGGGGGAGGGTACGAGCAGTACGTC. Its protein product is CATSRTGGGYEQYV.

The rearrangement uses TRBV7-9 and TRBJ1-1; D is possibly TRBD1 (5 bases). Germline lookup yields CDR1 SEHNR and CDR2 FQNEAQ (reference sequence). The V end was cut by 4 bases, the J end by 1 base, with 10 bases between. The CDR3 loop spans 14 amino acids. The CDR3 bases are TGTGCCAGCAGCTCCAGGGAGGGGAACACTGAAGCTTTCTTT. Amino acids: CASSSREGNTEAFF.

J is TRBJ2-2 and V is TRBV19; TRBD1 aligns across 8 bases. The CDR3 runs to 17 residues. Per the germline V gene, CDR1 is LNHDA and CDR2 is SQIVND (reference sequence). V lost 3 bases, J lost 5 bases, and 11 bases stayed unmatched. CDR3 residues: CASSMAQGAGRTGELFF. The CDR3 nucleotides are TGTGCCAGTAGTATGGCCCAGGGGGCAGGGAGGACCGGGGAGCTGTTTTTT.

The rearrangement links TRBV3-1 (or the pseudogene TRBV3-2) to TRBJ2-3, with D perhaps matching TRBD1 (5 bases). The CDR3 is made up of 15 amino acids. Looked up from germline, CDR1 is LGHDT and CDR2 is YNNKEL (reference sequence). The V gene lost 1 base and the J gene lost 5 bases, with 13 bases spanning the gap. DNA for the CDR3: TGTGCCAGCAGCCAAGTTGGGGCGCAGGGAGATACGCAGTATTTT. It encodes CASSQVGAQGDTQYF.

V and J are TRBV24-1 and TRBJ2-6; D call uncertain. The V gene lost 7 bases and the J gene lost 2 bases, with 11 bases spanning the gap. The CDR3 covers 15 residues. Germline assignment: CDR1 KGHDR and CDR2 SFDVKD. The CDR3 region has the DNA TGTGCCACCAGCGACGGAGCAGCTGGGGCCAACGTCCTGACTTTC. It codes for CATSDGAAGANVLTF.

V usage is TRBV7-8 and J usage is TRBJ2-2; weak D call: TRBD2 (7 bases). Germline loops: CDR1 SGHVS, CDR2 FQNEAQ. The germline V and J ends were trimmed by 7 bases and 2 bases, with 17 bases remaining between them. The CDR3 is 16 amino acids. CDR3 coding DNA: TGTGCCAGCACCCTCCGGCCGGGGGGCAACACCGGGGAGCTGTTTTTT. It encodes CASTLRPGGNTGELFF. Together with reference TRBV7-8 and TRBJ2-2, the CDR3 gives the full variable domain: GAGVSQSPRYKVAKRGQDVALRCDPISGHVSLFWYQQALGQGPEFLTYFQNEAQLDKSGLPSDRFFAERPEGSVSTLKIQRTQQEDSAVYLCASTLRPGGNTGELFFGEGSRLTVL.

CDR3 coding DNA: TGTGCCAGCAGCTTAGTGGGGACAGGCACCGGGGAGCTGTTTTTT. Translated, it gives CASSLVGTGTGELFF. The chain combines TRBV7-9 with TRBJ2-2; 8 positions match TRBD1. Germline lookup yields CDR1 SEHNR and CDR2 FQNEAQ (reference sequence). The CDR3 sequence is 15 residues long. J lost 4 bases, V lost 1 base, and 2 bases had no gene match.

The chain uses TRBV7-2 and TRBJ1-6; unclear D gene. CDR3 length: 16 residues. The V and J ends lost 1 base and 7 bases respectively, with 14 bases between them. Germline lookup yields CDR1 SGHTA and CDR2 FQGNSA. This CDR3 is CASSLVADSANSPLHF. In DNA form, the CDR3 reads TGTGCCAGCAGCTTAGTGGCGGACTCAGCAAATTCACCCCTCCACTTT.

The CDR3 bases are TGTGCCAGCAGCTCTCCCCTGGGCGGTAGCGGGGGCGGAGAGCAGTACTTC. Translation gives CASSSPLGGSGGGEQYF. The J gene is TRBJ2-7, the V gene TRBV7-8; 9 bases are shared with TRBD2. Germline V gene data show CDR1 as SGHVS and CDR2 as FQNEAQ. The ends lost 4 bases at V and 7 bases at J; junction bases unmatched: 17. This CDR3 spans 17 amino acids. Full variable domain (remainder filled in from reference TRBV7-8 and TRBJ2-7): GAGVSQSPRYKVAKRGQDVALRCDPISGHVSLFWYQQALGQGPEFLTYFQNEAQLDKSGLPSDRFFAERPEGSVSTLKIQRTQQEDSAVYLCASSSPLGGSGGGEQYFGPGTRLTVT.

The genes are TRBV5-4 and TRBJ1-2; 10 positions agree with TRBD1. This CDR3 has 15 residues. Germline assignment: CDR1 SGHNT and CDR2 YYREEE (reference sequence). V lost 2 bases and J lost 4; bases outside the gene matches: 5. This CDR3 is CASSFSDRGLYGYTF. In DNA form, the CDR3 reads TGTGCCAGCAGCTTTTCCGACAGGGGGCTCTATGGCTACACCTTC.